This T cell receptor beta chain comes out of a study of OX40 agonist ivuxolimab in advanced cancers. Study-level background: Ivuxolimab is a fully human IgG2 antibody that activates OX40 (CD134). Enrollees could have had prior anti-PD-1, anti-PD-L1 or anti-CTLA-4 therapy, which 30% to 50% had received.

From germline, CDR1 is SGHNT and CDR2 YYREEE (reference sequence). V shed 4 bases and J shed 4 bases, with 11 bases lying between them. This CDR3 region has 13 residues. Worth noting for this clone: Its antigen is currently unknown.

Points from the study as a whole: Near-lowest levels of clonal expansion characterized partial responders at 0.1-3.0 mg/kg.

Autoimmune disease history or systemic immunosuppression excluded patients. Profiling relied on immunoSEQ multiplex PCR, and the TCRdb table lists in-frame clones only, not all of them. The sample contains just under 75,000 clones, 80% to 95% of which appear only once. The receptor was derived from an adult with an advanced solid tumor such as melanoma, head and neck, liver or kidney cancer. Sequenced here: CD4+ or CD8+ T cells sorted from blood, sampled in a trial of the OX40 agonist ivuxolimab. V usage is TRBV5-4 and J usage is TRBJ1-2; D uncertain. CDR3 sequence: CASSQDGAYGYTF. The DNA for the CDR3 is TGTGCCAGCAGCCAGGACGGAGCCTATGGCTACACCTTC. Looking up the rest from reference TRBV5-4 and TRBJ1-2 gives the full variable domain: ETGVTQSPTHLIKTRGQQVTLRCSSQSGHNTVSWYQQALGQGPQFIFQYYREEENGRGNFPPRFSGLQFPNYSSELNVNALELDDSALYLCASSQDGAYGYTFGSGTRLTVV.